The T cell receptor (beta chain) under discussion was sequenced for a study of PD-1 blockade in classical Hodgkin lymphoma. About the research overall: Patients received nivolumab 3 mg/kg intravenously every 2 weeks. Study-wide findings and caveats: Exclusion applied to patients who initiated nivolumab less than 1 year following ASCT. No one has yet defined what causes the repertoire differences, which may be disease activity or prior therapy.

As for this clone: Its antigen is currently unknown.

Sequencing was performed with immunoSEQ multiplex PCR; in TCRdb, only in-frame clones are kept and a portion is missing. This sample yields approximately 160,000 clones, of which approximately 81% are seen a single time; roughly 8.4% belongs to the top ten. All patients relapsed after autologous stem cell transplantation, and brentuximab vedotin exposure varied. Complete response, partial response or progressive disease was recorded as best response. The V and J ends lost 1 base and 1 base respectively, with 4 bases between them. The CDR3 is made up of 13 amino acids. The germline gives CDR1 SEHNR, CDR2 FQNEAQ (reference sequence).

The sample in question was peripheral blood mononuclear cells (PBMCs), obtained before the second cycle of nivolumab. The chain carries TRBV7-9 and TRBJ1-1; unclear D gene. The source is a human donor with classical Hodgkin lymphoma. Written as DNA, the CDR3 is TGTGCCAGCAGCTTAGAACAGAACACTGAAGCTTTCTTT. Encoded protein: CASSLEQNTEAFF.